This is a list of T cell receptor beta chains from one sample in a study of T cell responses to AZD1222 COVID-19 vaccine. Some clones are missing from TCRdb's copy, which holds only in-frame ones; the method was immunoSEQ multiplex PCR. This sample yields about 56,000 clones, of which 80% to 90% are seen a single time; over 12% belongs to the top ten. This specimen was peripheral blood, taken on day 0 of AZD1222 vaccination. All receptors derive from an adult in good health. Both conserved end residues are trimmed from each CDR3. D genes are given only for firm matches. Only part of the rows carry a size: once, few, many, or a class if the clone is expanded.

.	TRBV28	.	TRBJ1-2	ASSFTRPGTGYYGYT
.	TRBV9	few	TRBJ2-7	ARGKRVCEQY
.	TRBV10-2	.	TRBJ1-5	ASSESRGGYANQPQH
.	TRBV18	.	TRBJ1-1	ASSPPGGAGTEAF
.	TRBV14	.	TRBJ2-1	ASSRPGLLLF
TRBD2	TRBV5-6	.	TRBJ2-7	ASSLGLAGTRSYEQY
.	TRBV4-2	.	TRBJ1-5	ASSQGGRIGLSNQPQH
.	TRBV6-5	.	TRBJ2-7	ASSYPGAGGYEQY
.	TRBV7-8	.	TRBJ1-5	ASSGPNLDQPQH
.	TRBV4-2	.	TRBJ1-1	ASSADGQTNTEAF
TRBD1	TRBV19	.	TRBJ1-2	ASSKTGANSFYGYT
.	TRBV27	.	TRBJ2-2	ASSPDLLATLPSNTGELF
.	TRBV6-5	.	TRBJ1-2	ASRGGSVLNYGYT
.	TRBV18	.	TRBJ2-1	ASSPPQGLSYNEQF
.	TRBV2	.	TRBJ1-3	ASSGQLSGNTIY
TRBD2	TRBV4-2	.	TRBJ2-3	ASSQDTSGVRDTQY
.	TRBV7-9	.	TRBJ1-1	ASSPYRHGTEAF
TRBD1	TRBV19	.	TRBJ1-2	ASISSDRVEGYT
.	TRBV5-1	.	TRBJ2-3	ASSLFGSSTDTQY
.	TRBV7-9	once	TRBJ1-1	ASSRDWTETF
.	TRBV9	few	TRBJ2-1	ASSVAGIRSYNEQF
.	TRBV19	.	TRBJ1-1	ASSIAGGGTEAF
.	TRBV29-1	.	TRBJ2-2	SVGDTGELF
.	TRBV7-9	.	TRBJ2-4	ASNRDGQNIQY
TRBD2	TRBV19	.	TRBJ2-7	AFPAAGVTYEQY
TRBD1	TRBV5-1	.	TRBJ2-2	ASRNTGTGGIGELF
TRBD1	TRBV6-4	.	TRBJ1-6	ASRDGQGRGPLH
.	TRBV30	.	TRBJ2-7	AWTRETEAYEQY
TRBD1	TRBV19	.	TRBJ1-5	ASTRQGLIQPQH
.	TRBV4-1	once	TRBJ1-1	ASSQDGVPGTEAF
TRBD1	TRBV28	.	TRBJ1-5	ASLKPGTGAFYSNQPQH
.	TRBV6-6	.	TRBJ2-7	ASSPDGSSYEQY
.	TRBV5-5	.	TRBJ1-1	ASSLVRGNTEAF
TRBD2	TRBV4-1	.	TRBJ2-3	ASSQAPTSGGADTQY
.	TRBV18	.	TRBJ1-3	ASSPMAGSSGNTIY
TRBD1	TRBV4-1	.	TRBJ2-7	ASSQVVGGALYEQY
.	TRBV5-1	.	TRBJ1-3	ASSLEAGASSGNTIY
.	TRBV5-1	.	TRBJ1-3	ASSPDDYSGNTIY
.	TRBV30	large	TRBJ1-5	AWRGDGNQPQH
TRBD1	TRBV7-9	.	TRBJ1-5	ASSLDVGGRVGSAAQH
.	TRBV5-6	once	TRBJ2-7	ASSSIQTEYEQY
TRBD1	TRBV19	.	TRBJ2-6	ASIGTGLATGANVLT
TRBD1	TRBV2	.	TRBJ1-5	ASRPGQENQPQH
.	TRBV6-5	.	TRBJ2-1	ASSLTGPNEQF
.	TRBV6-5	.	TRBJ2-1	ASRLTTGSSNEQF
TRBD1	TRBV5-4	.	TRBJ1-2	ASSPGQGQRTNYGYT
.	TRBV10-3	.	TRBJ1-5	AIIPLTPQNQPQH
TRBD1	TRBV10-3	.	TRBJ1-1	AISPRDRATEAF
TRBD1	TRBV5-6	.	TRBJ2-1	ASSLEGTGTYNEQF